This T cell receptor (beta chain) comes out of a study of blood T cell repertoires in COVID-19. The overall study: Samples taken during acute and convalescent COVID-19 were collected in the United States, Italy and Spain. From T cells, B-cell-depleted T cells, or PBMCs came the material, which was cDNA or gDNA.

CDR1 is MNHEY, CDR2 SVGAGI, per germline. V lost 4 bases and J lost 3, with 19 bases in between. CDR3 length: 16 residues. Per the original data handling: Estimation of nucleated cell counts relied on the amplification of reference gene primers. Data came from immunoSEQ multiplex PCR; TCRdb stores just in-frame clones and leaves some out. D and trimming were read from the DNA, whereas the V and J calls and clone size are those reported in that table. The repertoire consists of 57,000 or so clones, with about nine tenths occurring once and the leading ten covering about a fifth. The sequenced material came from peripheral blood. This receptor was identified in a woman in her forties or fifties with active or convalescent COVID-19. This chain uses TRBV6-5 with TRBJ2-7; D uncertain. The CDR3 bases are TGTGCCAGCAGTTTCTCGGCCGAGAACGGAGACTACGAGCAGTACTTC. It is translated as CASSFSAENGDYEQYF.